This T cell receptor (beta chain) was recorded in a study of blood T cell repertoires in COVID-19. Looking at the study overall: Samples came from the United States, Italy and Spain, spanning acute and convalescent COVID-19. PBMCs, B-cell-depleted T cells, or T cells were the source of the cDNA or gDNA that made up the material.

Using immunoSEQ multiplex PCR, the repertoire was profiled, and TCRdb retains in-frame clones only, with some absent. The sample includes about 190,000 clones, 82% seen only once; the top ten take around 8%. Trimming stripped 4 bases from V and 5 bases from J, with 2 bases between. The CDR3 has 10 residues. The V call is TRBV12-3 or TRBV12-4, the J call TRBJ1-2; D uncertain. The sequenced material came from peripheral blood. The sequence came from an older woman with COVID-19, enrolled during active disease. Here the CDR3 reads CASSSYGYTF. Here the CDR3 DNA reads TGTGCCAGCAGTTCATATGGCTACACCTTC.